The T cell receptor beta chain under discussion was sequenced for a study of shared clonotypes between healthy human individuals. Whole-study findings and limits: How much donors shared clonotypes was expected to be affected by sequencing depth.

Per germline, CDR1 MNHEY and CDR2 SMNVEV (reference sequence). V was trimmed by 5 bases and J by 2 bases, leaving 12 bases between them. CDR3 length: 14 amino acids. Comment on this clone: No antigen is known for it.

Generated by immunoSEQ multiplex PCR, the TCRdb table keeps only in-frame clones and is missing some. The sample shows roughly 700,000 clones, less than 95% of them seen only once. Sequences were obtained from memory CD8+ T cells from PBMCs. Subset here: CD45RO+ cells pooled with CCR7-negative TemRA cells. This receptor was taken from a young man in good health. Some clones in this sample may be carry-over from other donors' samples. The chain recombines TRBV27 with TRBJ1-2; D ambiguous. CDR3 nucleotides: TGTGCCAGCAGTCCCTCAGGAGGGAACTATGGCTACACCTTC. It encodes CASSPSGGNYGYTF.